One TCR beta chain is described in this entry. These data come from a study of blood T cell repertoires in COVID-19. Profiled with immunoSEQ multiplex PCR; TCRdb holds only in-frame clones, not every one. There are about 82,000 clones in the sample; over 80% occur only once, and approximately 20% lies in the top ten. V shed 5 bases and J 7 bases; nucleotides not matched to a gene: 8. The CDR3 sequence is 14 residues long. The germline CDR1 and CDR2 sequences are ENHRY and SYGVKD. Sequencing was performed on peripheral blood. This TCR was recovered from a man of 80 years or more with active or convalescent COVID-19. The chain has TRBV10-3 and TRBJ2-3, with TRBD2 matching over 8 bases. The CDR3 DNA is TGTGCCATCAGTCGGGGACTAGAGATTAATACGCAGTATTTT. It yields the protein CAISRGLEINTQYF.